This T cell receptor (beta chain) was recorded in a study of T cells in Graves' hyperthyroidism and ophthalmopathy. Regions amplified from RNA transcripts were the TCR beta CDR3 regions. In the first-round RT-PCR of the TCR CDR3, the HTBI primer set was used. TCRdb redid the calling of the multiplex PCR reads with MiXCR, one entry per CDR3 protein. The data contain approximately 330,000 distinct CDR3 sequences, about 20% of them singletons. This clonotype was seen ten or more times. This CDR3 comprises 17 residues. Trimming removed 0 bases at V and 0 bases at J, with 9 bases between. Looked up from germline, CDR1 is SNHLY and CDR2 is FYNNEI.

Sequenced: blood. The sequence was collected from a woman aged 45-60 years with Graves' hyperthyroidism. The rearrangement links TRBV2 to TRBJ2-6; D not certain. The CDR3 sequence is CASSEARHISGANVLTF. CDR3 DNA: TGTGCCAGCAGTGAAGCTCGTCACATCTCTGGGGCCAACGTCCTGACTTTC.